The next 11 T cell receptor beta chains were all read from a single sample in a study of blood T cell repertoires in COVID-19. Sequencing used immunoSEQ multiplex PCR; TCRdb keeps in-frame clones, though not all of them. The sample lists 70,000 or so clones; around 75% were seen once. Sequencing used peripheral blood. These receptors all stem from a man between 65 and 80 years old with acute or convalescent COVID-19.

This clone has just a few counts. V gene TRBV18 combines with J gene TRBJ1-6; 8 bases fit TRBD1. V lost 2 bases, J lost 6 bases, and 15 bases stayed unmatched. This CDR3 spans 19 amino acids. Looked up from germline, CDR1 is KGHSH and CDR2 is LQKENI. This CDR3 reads CASSPNLVDRVEGNSPLHF. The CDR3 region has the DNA TGTGCCAGCTCACCAAACCTCGTGGACAGGGTAGAGGGTAATTCACCCCTCCACTTT.

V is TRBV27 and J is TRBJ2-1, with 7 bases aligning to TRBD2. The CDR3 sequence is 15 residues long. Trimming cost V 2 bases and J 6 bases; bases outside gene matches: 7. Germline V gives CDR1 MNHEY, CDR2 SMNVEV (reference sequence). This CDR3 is CASSLLRELGNEQFF. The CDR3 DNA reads TGTGCCAGCAGTTTACTGCGGGAGCTAGGCAATGAGCAGTTCTTC.

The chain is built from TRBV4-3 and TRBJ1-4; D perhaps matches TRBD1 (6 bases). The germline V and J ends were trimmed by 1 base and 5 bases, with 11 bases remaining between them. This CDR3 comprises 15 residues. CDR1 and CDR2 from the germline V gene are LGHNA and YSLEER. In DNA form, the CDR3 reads TGCGCCAGCAGCCAAGGGCTCACAGGGAATGAAAAACTGTTTTTT. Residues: CASSQGLTGNEKLFF.

This chain's CDR3 is CASRPDRDRGPRGYTF. CDR3 DNA: TGTGCCAGCAGACCGGACCGGGACAGGGGTCCGCGGGGCTACACCTTC. The V call is TRBV5-4, the J call TRBJ1-2; the match to TRBD1 covers 10 bases. This CDR3 is built from 16 residues. CDR1 SGHNT and CDR2 YYREEE come from the germline V gene (reference sequence). Trimming at V came to 5 bases and at J to 8 bases, leaving 15 bases not matched to a gene.

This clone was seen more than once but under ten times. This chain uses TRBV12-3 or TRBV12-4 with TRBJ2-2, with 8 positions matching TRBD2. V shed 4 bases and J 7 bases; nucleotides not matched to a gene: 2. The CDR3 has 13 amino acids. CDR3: CASSSGTSGELFF. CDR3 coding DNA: TGTGCCAGCAGTTCGGGGACTAGCGGGGAGCTGTTTTTT.

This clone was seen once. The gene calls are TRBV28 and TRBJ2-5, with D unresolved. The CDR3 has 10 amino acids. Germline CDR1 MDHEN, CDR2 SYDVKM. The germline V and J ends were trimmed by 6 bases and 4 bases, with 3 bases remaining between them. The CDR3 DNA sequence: TGTGCCAGCAGGAGAGAGACCCAGTACTTC. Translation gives CASRRETQYF.

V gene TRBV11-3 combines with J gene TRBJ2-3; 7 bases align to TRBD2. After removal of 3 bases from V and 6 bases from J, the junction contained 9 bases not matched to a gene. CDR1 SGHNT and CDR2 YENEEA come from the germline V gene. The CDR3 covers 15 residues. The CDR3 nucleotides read TGTGCCAGCAGCTTCGGGTTCGCGGGGGTGGATACGCAGTATTTT. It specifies CASSFGFAGVDTQYF.

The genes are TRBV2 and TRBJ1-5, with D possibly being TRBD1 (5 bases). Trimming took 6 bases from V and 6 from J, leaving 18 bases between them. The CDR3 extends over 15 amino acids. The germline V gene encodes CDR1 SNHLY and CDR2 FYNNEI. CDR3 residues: CASSQVAGGSQPQHF. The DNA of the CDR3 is TGTGCCAGCAGCCAAGTGGCGGGGGGAAGTCAGCCCCAGCATTTT.

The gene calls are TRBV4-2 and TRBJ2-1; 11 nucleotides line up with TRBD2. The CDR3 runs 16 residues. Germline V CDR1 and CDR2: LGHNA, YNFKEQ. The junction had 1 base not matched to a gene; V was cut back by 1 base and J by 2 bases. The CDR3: CASSQASGGTYNEQFF. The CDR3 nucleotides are TGTGCCAGCAGCCAAGCTAGCGGGGGGACCTACAATGAGCAGTTCTTC.

CDR3 protein: CASRGTGSYNEQFF. Written as DNA, the CDR3 is TGTGCCAGCAGGGGGACAGGGTCCTACAATGAGCAGTTCTTC. The chain combines TRBV21-1 with TRBJ2-1; the D call of TRBD1 is as the table states it, not checked on the DNA. TRBV21-1 is annotated as a pseudogene. The CDR3 runs to 14 residues.

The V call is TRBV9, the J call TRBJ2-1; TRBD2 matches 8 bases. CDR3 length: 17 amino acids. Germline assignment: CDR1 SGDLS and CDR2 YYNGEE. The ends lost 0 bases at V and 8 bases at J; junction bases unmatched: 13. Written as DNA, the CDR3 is TGTGCCAGCAGCGTAGAGGAGTGGGCGGGAGGAAAGGATGAGCAGTTCTTC. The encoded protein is CASSVEEWAGGKDEQFF.